The sequence of this T cell receptor beta chain was determined in a study of radiotherapy plus CTLA-4 blockade in lung cancer. Study-wide results and limits: Peripheral blood showed expansion of tumor-derived TCR clones after radiotherapy and ipilimumab. Interferon-beta and early blood T cell clone dynamics reportedly predicted response best.

Unmatched junction bases numbered 7, after V lost 3 bases and J lost 2 bases. The CDR3 spans 15 residues. Germline CDR1 SGDLS, CDR2 YYNGEE. Note on this clone: Its antigen is unknown. The same CDR3 is also encoded by other DNA sequences in this sample.

Clones were sequenced by immunoSEQ multiplex PCR, and TCRdb holds only the in-frame ones, with some missing. The data show about 51,000 clones, 75% to 80% seen once. Each patient with chemo-refractory metastatic non-small-cell lung cancer was treated with focal radiation plus CTLA-4 blockade using ipilimumab. This specimen consisted of peripheral blood, obtained from a patient treated with radiotherapy plus ipilimumab. The J gene is TRBJ2-7, the V gene TRBV9; 8 bases are a match to TRBD1. The sequence was obtained from a human donor with non-small cell lung cancer whose response to radiotherapy plus ipilimumab could not be evaluated. The CDR3 region has the DNA TGTGCCAGCAGCGCCCAGGGGGCTCCTACCTACGAGCAGTACTTC. Its translation is CASSAQGAPTYEQYF.